Given below is one T cell receptor (beta chain) in context. The CDR3 is made up of 14 amino acids. V was clipped by 0 bases and J by 0 bases, with 8 bases between them. CDR1 GTSNPN and CDR2 SVGIG come from the germline V gene (reference sequence). TCRdb re-called the PCR reads through MiXCR, storing one row per CDR3 protein. This sample yields approximately 97,000 distinct CDR3 sequences, of which 51% are seen a single time; around 12% belongs to the top ten. The data were taken from a study of CDR3 diversity in severe acne. This receptor was taken from a male donor with acne. The V and J genes are TRBV30 and TRBJ1-2; no clear D gene. Source material: blood. The CDR3 DNA sequence: TGTGCCTGGAGTGTACACGGTCCTAACTATGGCTACACCTTC. Encoded protein: CAWSVHGPNYGYTF.